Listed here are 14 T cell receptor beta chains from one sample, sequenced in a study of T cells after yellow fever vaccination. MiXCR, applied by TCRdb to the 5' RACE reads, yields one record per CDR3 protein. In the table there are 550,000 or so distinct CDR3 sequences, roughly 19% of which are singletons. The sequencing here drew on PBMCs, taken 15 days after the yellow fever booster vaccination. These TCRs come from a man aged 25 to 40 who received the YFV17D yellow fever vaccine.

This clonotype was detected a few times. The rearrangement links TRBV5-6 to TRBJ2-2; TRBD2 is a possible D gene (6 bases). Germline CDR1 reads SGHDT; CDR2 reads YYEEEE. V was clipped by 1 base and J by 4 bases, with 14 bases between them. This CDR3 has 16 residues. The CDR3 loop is CASSLFGGLSTGELFF. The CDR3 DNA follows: TGTGCCAGCAGCTTGTTCGGGGGATTGAGCACCGGGGAGCTGTTTTTT.

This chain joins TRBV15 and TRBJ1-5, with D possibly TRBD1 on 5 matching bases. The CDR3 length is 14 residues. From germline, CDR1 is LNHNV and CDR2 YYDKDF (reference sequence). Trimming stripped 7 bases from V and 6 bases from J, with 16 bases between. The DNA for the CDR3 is TGTGCCACCACCGCCCTTGGGGCGGGTCAGCCCCAGCATTTT. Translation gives CATTALGAGQPQHF. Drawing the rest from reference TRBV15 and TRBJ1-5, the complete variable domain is DAMVIQNPRYQVTQFGKPVTLSCSQTLNHNVMYWYQQKSSQAPKLLFHYYDKDFNNEADTPDNFQSRRPNTSFCFLDIRSPGLGDTAMYLCATTALGAGQPQHFGDGTRLSIL.

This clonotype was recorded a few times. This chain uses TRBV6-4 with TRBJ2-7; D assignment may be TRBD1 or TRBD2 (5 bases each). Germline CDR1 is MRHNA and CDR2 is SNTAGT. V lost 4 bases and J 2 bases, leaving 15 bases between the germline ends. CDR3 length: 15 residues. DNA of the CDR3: TGTGCCAGCAGTGCCGAACCGGGGCCGGCCTACGAGCAGTACTTC. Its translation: CASSAEPGPAYEQYF.

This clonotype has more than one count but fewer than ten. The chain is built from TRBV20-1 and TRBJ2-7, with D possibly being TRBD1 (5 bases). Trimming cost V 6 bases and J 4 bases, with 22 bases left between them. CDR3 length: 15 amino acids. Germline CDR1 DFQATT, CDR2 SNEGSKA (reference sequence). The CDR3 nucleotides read TGCAGTGCCCCTAACCAGGGTATTGGAACTTACGAGCAGTACTTC. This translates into CSAPNQGIGTYEQYF.

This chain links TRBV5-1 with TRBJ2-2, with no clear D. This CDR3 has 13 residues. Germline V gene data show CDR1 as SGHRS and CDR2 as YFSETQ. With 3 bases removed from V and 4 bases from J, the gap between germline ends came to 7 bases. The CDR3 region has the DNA TGCGCCAGCAGCTCGCACACCACCGGGGAGCTGTTTTTT. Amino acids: CASSSHTTGELFF.

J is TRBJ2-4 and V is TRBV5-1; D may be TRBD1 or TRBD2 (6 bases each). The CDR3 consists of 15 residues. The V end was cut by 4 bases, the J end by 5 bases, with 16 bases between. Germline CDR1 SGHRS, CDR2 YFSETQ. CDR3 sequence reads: CASSVSGGSENIQYF. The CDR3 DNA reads TGCGCCAGCAGCGTGTCCGGGGGCTCCGAAAACATTCAGTACTTC.

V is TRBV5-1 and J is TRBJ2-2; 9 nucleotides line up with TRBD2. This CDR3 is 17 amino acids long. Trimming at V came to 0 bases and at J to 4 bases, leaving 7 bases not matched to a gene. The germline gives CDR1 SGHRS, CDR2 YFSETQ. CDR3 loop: CASSLGPSGILTGELFF. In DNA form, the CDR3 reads TGCGCCAGCAGCTTGGGTCCTAGCGGGATACTCACCGGGGAGCTGTTTTTT.

The CDR3 spells CAWSVGSGRMTETQYF. Here the CDR3 DNA reads TGTGCCTGGAGTGTCGGTAGCGGGAGGATGACGGAGACCCAGTACTTC. The V and J genes are TRBV30 and TRBJ2-5, with 10 positions matching TRBD2. The CDR3 contains 16 residues. With V trimmed by 0 bases and J by 5 bases, 9 bases remained unmatched. The germline CDR1 and CDR2 sequences are GTSNPN and SVGIG (reference sequence).

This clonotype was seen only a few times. CDR3 residues: CSETPGLVETQYF. CDR3 nucleotide sequence: TGCAGTGAAACTCCCGGACTTGTGGAGACCCAGTACTTC. V gene TRBV20-1 combines with J gene TRBJ2-5, with D possibly matching TRBD2 (5 bases). V gave up 7 bases and J gave up 5 bases, with 17 bases separating them. The CDR3 extends over 13 amino acids. In germline, CDR1 is DFQATT, CDR2 SNEGSKA (reference sequence).

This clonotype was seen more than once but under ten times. The CDR3 nucleotides are TGCGCCAGCAGCTTCCTAGTCGGCGAAAGCGAGCAGTACTTC. Amino acids: CASSFLVGESEQYF. V is TRBV5-1 and J is TRBJ2-7; no definite D call. With 2 bases removed from V and 6 bases from J, the gap between germline ends came to 15 bases. CDR3 length: 14 amino acids. Germline V lookup: CDR1 SGHRS, CDR2 YFSETQ.

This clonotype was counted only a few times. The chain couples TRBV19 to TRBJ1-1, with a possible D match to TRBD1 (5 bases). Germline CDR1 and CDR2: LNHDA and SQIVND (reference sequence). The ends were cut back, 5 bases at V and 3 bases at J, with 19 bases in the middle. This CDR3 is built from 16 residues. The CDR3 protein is CASSPTRREKDTEAFF. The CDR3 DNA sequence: TGTGCCAGTAGTCCGACTCGCAGGGAGAAAGACACTGAAGCTTTCTTT.

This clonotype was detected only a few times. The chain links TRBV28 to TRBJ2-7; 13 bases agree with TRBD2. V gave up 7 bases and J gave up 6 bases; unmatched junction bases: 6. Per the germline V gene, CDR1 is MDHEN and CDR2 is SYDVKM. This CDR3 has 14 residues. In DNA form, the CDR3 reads TGTGCCAGCACCATCGGGACTAGCGGGACCGAGCAGTACTTC. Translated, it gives CASTIGTSGTEQYF. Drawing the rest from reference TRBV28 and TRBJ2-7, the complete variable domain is DVKVTQSSRYLVKRTGEKVFLECVQDMDHENMFWYRQDPGLGLRLIYFSYDVKMKEKGDIPEGYSVSREKKERFSLILESASTNQTSMYLCASTIGTSGTEQYFGPGTRLTVT.

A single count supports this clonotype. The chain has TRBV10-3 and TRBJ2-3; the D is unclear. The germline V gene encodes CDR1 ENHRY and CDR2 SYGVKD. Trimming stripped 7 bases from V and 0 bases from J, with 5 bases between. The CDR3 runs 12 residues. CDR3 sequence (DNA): TGTGCCATCACCGGGAGCACAGATACGCAGTATTTT. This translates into CAITGSTDTQYF.

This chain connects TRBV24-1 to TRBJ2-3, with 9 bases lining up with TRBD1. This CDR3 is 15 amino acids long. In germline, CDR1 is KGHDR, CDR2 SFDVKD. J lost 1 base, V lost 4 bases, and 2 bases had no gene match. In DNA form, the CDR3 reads TGTGCCACCAGTGACCGGACAGGGGGCACAGATACGCAGTATTTT. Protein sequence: CATSDRTGGTDTQYF.